This entry lists 14 T cell receptor beta chains sequenced from one sample in a study of cytomegalovirus exposure and HLA in healthy donors. Primers: 60 Vbeta forward and 13 Jbeta reverse. Repertoires were generated with immunoSEQ multiplex PCR, while TCRdb's copy carries only in-frame clones and drops some. The repertoire has around 150,000 clones, about two thirds of them found once; the top ten carry 2% to 2.5%. Sequences were obtained from PBMCs. The receptors stem from a woman in her thirties or forties in good health and CMV-seronegative.

In its sample, this clone was seen a few times. The chain couples TRBV2 to TRBJ2-6; no clear D. Germline lookup yields CDR1 SNHLY and CDR2 FYNNEI. The V end was cut by 4 bases, the J end by 1 base, with 5 bases between. The CDR3 is 14 amino acids. The CDR3 sequence: CASSGASGANVLTF. CDR3 nucleotides: TGTGCCAGCAGTGGCGCTTCTGGGGCCAACGTCCTGACTTTC.

This chain connects TRBV30 to TRBJ1-1; possible D gene TRBD1, 6 bases. Germline-derived CDR1 and CDR2 are GTSNPN and SVGIG (reference sequence). The CDR3 is made up of 13 amino acids. Trimming removed 5 bases from V and 2 bases from J, with 12 bases in between. CDR3 in amino acids: CAWHDRINTEAFF. The CDR3, as DNA: TGTGCCTGGCACGACAGGATAAACACTGAAGCTTTCTTT. The entire variable domain, with the rest obtained from reference TRBV30 and TRBJ1-1, is as follows: SQTIHQWPATLVQPVGSPLSLECTVEGTSNPNLYWYRQAAGRGLQLLFYSVGIGQISSEVPQNLSASRPQDRQFILSSKKLLLSDSGFYLCAWHDRINTEAFFGQGTRLTVV.

The gene calls are TRBV12-2 and TRBJ1-6. TRBV12-2 is noted as a pseudogene. This CDR3 spans 18 amino acids. The DNA for the CDR3 is TGTGCAAGTCGCAAGGATGACGAGAGGTGCTCCTATAATTCACCCCTCCACTTT. Translation gives CASRKDDERCSYNSPLHF.

This clone was seen more than once but under ten times. The rearrangement joins TRBV5-1 to TRBJ1-1; D unresolved. The V and J ends lost 5 bases and 0 bases respectively, with 11 bases between them. From germline, CDR1 is SGHRS and CDR2 YFSETQ. This CDR3 is built from 14 residues. The CDR3 sequence: CASRPTGLNTEAFF. Written as DNA, the CDR3 is TGCGCCAGCAGGCCGACGGGGTTGAACACTGAAGCTTTCTTT.

The chain combines TRBV19 with TRBJ1-5; maybe TRBD1 (5 bases). V shed 4 bases and J shed 0 bases, with 7 bases lying between them. Germline-derived CDR1 and CDR2 are LNHDA and SQIVND (reference sequence). This CDR3 comprises 14 residues. Written as DNA, the CDR3 is TGTGCCAGTAGTACGACAGCTAGCAATCAGCCCCAGCATTTT. Its protein product is CASSTTASNQPQHF.

This clone was detected only a few times. V gene TRBV7-9 combines with J gene TRBJ1-5, with 7 bases that match TRBD1. This CDR3 is 14 amino acids long. Germline values: CDR1 SEHNR, CDR2 FQNEAQ (reference sequence). V lost 5 bases and J lost 3; bases outside the gene matches: 4. As DNA, the CDR3 is TGTGCCAGCAGCGAGACAGGGAACAATCAGCCCCAGCATTTT. As protein: CASSETGNNQPQHF.

This rearrangement joins TRBV15 to TRBJ1-1; D remains ambiguous. V was trimmed by 0 bases and J by 3 bases, leaving 5 bases between them. Germline-derived CDR1 and CDR2 are LNHNV and YYDKDF (reference sequence). The length of the CDR3 is 13 residues. CDR3 DNA: TGTGCCACCAGCAGAGACGGTGACACTGAAGCTTTCTTT. Residues: CATSRDGDTEAFF.

This chain joins TRBV27 and TRBJ1-5; D is ambiguous. V lost 7 bases and J 1 base, leaving 14 bases between the germline ends. The germline gives CDR1 MNHEY, CDR2 SMNVEV (reference sequence). The CDR3 has 15 residues. The CDR3 protein is CASTGGVPSNQPQHF. For the CDR3, the DNA is TGTGCCAGCACCGGCGGCGTGCCAAGCAATCAGCCCCAGCATTTT.

The V gene is TRBV5-1, the J gene TRBJ1-1; perhaps TRBD1 as D (5 bases). This CDR3 spans 15 amino acids. V dropped 5 bases and J dropped 2 bases, with 16 bases sitting between them. Germline V gene sequence: CDR1 SGHRS, CDR2 YFSETQ. The DNA for the CDR3 is TGCGCCAGCAGGGTCGGACCAGGGCTTAACACTGAAGCTTTCTTT. Protein sequence: CASRVGPGLNTEAFF.

The chain joins TRBV5-8 to TRBJ2-7; 9 bases align to TRBD1. Germline CDR1 is SGHTS and CDR2 is YDEGEE. The CDR3 has 16 amino acids. J was trimmed by 1 base and V by 0 bases; bases with no gene match: 5. The CDR3 DNA sequence: TGTGCCAGCAGCTTGGGTCCCGGGACAGGGTCCTACGAGCAGTACTTC. Translation gives CASSLGPGTGSYEQYF.

As to this clone: The junction departs from germline at one end; a sequencing error may be responsible. The gene calls are TRBV2 and TRBJ1-1, with no clear D. The CDR3 totals 15 residues. Germline V gene data show CDR1 as SNHLY and CDR2 as FYNNEI. This CDR3 reads CASSEDQVLSPEAFF. The CDR3 DNA is TGTGCCAGCAGCGAAGATCAGGTCCTATCACCCGAAGCTTTCTTT. The variable domain in full, with the rest retrieved from reference TRBV2 and TRBJ1-1, is EPEVTQTPSHQVTQMGQEVILRCVPISNHLYFYWYRQILGQKVEFLVSFYNNEISEKSEIFDDQFSVERPDGSNFTLKIRSTKLEDSAMYFCASSEDQVLSPEAFFGQGTRLTVV.

CDR3 nucleotides: TGTGCCAGCTCACCCAGAGGACAGGAAAAGGGTCAGCCCCAGCATTTT. It specifies CASSPRGQEKGQPQHF. The chain links TRBV18 to TRBJ1-5, with 7 bases identical to TRBD1. Germline CDR1 and CDR2: KGHSH and LQKENI. The CDR3 covers 16 residues. Losses at the gene ends were 3 bases for V and 6 bases for J; bases not matched to a gene: 11.

This clone was picked up a small number of times. The chain joins TRBV11-2 to TRBJ1-4, with D possibly TRBD1 on 6 matching bases. The CDR3 length is 15 residues. The ends were cut back, 2 bases at V and 7 bases at J, with 14 bases in the middle. Germline V gene data show CDR1 as SGHAT and CDR2 as FQNNGV. CDR3: CASSLLGGAGEKLFF. The CDR3 DNA sequence: TGTGCCAGCAGCTTATTAGGGGGGGCAGGTGAAAAACTGTTTTTT.

This clone was observed once. The V and J genes are TRBV4-3 and TRBJ2-5; no definite D call. V lost 0 bases to trimming and J lost 2 bases, with 7 bases between them. CDR1 and CDR2 (germline): LGHNA, YSLEER. This CDR3 has 14 residues. The CDR3 protein is CASSQDRWQETQYF. In nucleotides, the CDR3 is TGCGCCAGCAGCCAAGATCGGTGGCAAGAGACCCAGTACTTC.